This record covers a single T cell receptor (beta chain). The record originates from a study of T cell repertoires in cytomegalovirus infection. MiXCR was run by TCRdb on the reads, yielding one entry per CDR3 protein. The table lists more than 350,000 distinct CDR3 sequences, 25% to 40% of them singletons. V was clipped by 2 bases and J by 5 bases, with 8 bases between them. Germline V lookup: CDR1 SGHTA, CDR2 FQGTGA. CDR3 length: 13 residues. The specimen was PBMCs. V and J are TRBV7-3 and TRBJ2-3; D is ambiguous. This receptor was obtained from a human donor in good health (CMV status not recorded). Some clones in this sample may be carry-over from other donors' samples. The CDR3, as DNA: TGTGCCAGCAGCTTAGGCATGAAAGATACGCAGTATTTT. This encodes CASSLGMKDTQYF. The variable domain in full, completed from reference TRBV7-3 and TRBJ2-3, reads GAGVSQTPSNKVTEKGKYVELRCDPISGHTALYWYRQSLGQGPEFLIYFQGTGAADDSGLPNDRFFAVRPEGSVSTLKIQRTERGDSAVYLCASSLGMKDTQYFGPGTRLTVL.